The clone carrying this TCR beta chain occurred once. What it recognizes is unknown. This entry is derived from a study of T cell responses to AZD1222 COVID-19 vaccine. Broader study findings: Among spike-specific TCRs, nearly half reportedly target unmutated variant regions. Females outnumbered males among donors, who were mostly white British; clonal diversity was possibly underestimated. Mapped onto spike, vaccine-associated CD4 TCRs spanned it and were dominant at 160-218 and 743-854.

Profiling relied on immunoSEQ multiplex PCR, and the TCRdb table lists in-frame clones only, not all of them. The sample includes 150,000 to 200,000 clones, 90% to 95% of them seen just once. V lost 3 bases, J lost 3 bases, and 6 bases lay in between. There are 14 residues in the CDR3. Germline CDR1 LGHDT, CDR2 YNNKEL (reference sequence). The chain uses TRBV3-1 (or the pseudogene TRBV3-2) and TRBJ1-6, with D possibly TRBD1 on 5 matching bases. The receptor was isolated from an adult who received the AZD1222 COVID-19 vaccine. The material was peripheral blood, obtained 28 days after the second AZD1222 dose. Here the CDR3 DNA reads TGTGCCAGCAGCCAGACAGACTATAATTCACCCCTCCACTTT. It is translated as CASSQTDYNSPLHF.